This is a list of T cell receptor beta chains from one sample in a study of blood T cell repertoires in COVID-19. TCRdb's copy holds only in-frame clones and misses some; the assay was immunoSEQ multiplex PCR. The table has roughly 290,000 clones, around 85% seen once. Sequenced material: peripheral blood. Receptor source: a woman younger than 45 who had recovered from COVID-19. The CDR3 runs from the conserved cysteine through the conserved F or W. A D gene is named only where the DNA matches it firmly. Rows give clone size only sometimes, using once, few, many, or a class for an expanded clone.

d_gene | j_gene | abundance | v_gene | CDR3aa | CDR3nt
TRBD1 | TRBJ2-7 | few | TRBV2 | CASRIGQGGHEQYF | TGTGCCAGCAGGATAGGACAGGGCGGACACGAGCAGTACTTC
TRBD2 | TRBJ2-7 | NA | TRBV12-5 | CASVWTGTSASYEQYF | TGTGCTAGTGTCTGGACCGGGACTAGCGCATCCTACGAGCAGTACTTC
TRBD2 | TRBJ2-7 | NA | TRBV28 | CASSFLGGASYEQYF | TGTGCCAGCAGTTTTTTGGGAGGGGCCTCCTACGAGCAGTACTTC
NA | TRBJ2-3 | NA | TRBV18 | CASSPGGGEDTQYF | TGTGCCAGCTCACCAGGAGGGGGCGAAGATACGCAGTATTTT
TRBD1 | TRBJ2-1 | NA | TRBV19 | CASSKLGQVNEQFF | TGTGCCAGTAGCAAACTCGGACAGGTTAATGAGCAGTTCTTC
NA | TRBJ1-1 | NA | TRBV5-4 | CASSLRGSEAFF | TGTGCCAGCAGCCTGCGTGGGAGTGAAGCTTTCTTT
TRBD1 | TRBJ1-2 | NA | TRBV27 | CASSLQWTGGDGYTF | TGTGCCAGCAGTTTGCAGTGGACAGGGGGCGATGGCTACACCTTC
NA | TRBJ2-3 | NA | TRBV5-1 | CASSHLTATSTDTQYF | TGCGCCAGCAGTCACCTGACAGCAACTAGCACAGATACGCAGTATTTT
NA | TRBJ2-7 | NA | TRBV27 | CASSLREKFHEQYF | TGTGCCAGCAGTTTACGGGAGAAGTTCCACGAGCAGTACTTC
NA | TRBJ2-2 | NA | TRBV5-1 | CASINTGTGELFF | TGCGCCAGCATAAATACAGGGACCGGGGAGCTGTTTTTT
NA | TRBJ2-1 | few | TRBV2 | CASSKKGMLENEQFF | TGTGCCAGCAGCAAAAAGGGGATGTTGGAAAATGAGCAGTTCTTC
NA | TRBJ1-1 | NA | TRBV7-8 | CASSLGEVNTEAFF | TGTGCCAGCAGCTTAGGAGAAGTGAACACTGAAGCTTTCTTT
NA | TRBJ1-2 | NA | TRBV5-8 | CASSLRAWGAGEGYTF | TGTGCCAGCAGCTTGAGGGCGTGGGGCGCGGGAGAAGGCTACACCTTC
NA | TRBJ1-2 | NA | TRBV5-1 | CASSPDYYGYTF | TGCGCCAGCAGCCCAGATTACTATGGCTACACCTTC
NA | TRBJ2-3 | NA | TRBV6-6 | CASSYGVLGTDTQYF | TGTGCCAGCAGTTACGGAGTCCTGGGCACAGATACGCAGTATTTT
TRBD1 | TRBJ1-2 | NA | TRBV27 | CATSDRGNPFYGYTF | TGTGCCACCTCGGACAGGGGCAACCCGTTTTATGGCTACACCTTC
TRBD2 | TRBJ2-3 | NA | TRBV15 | CATISSGRNTDTQYF | TGTGCCACAATTTCTAGCGGGAGGAACACAGATACGCAGTATTTT
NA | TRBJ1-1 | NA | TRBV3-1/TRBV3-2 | CASSLWGDVNTEAFF | TGTGCCAGCAGCCTATGGGGGGATGTGAACACTGAAGCTTTCTTT
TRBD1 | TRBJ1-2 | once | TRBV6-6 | CASRSTGDYGYTF | TGTGCCAGCAGGTCCACAGGGGACTATGGCTACACCTTC
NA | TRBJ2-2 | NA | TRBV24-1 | CATSDYTGSSGQNTGELFF | TGTGCCACCAGTGACTATACTGGCAGTTCGGGACAGAACACCGGGGAGCTGTTTTTT
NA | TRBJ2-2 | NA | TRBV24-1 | CATSDSLGGELFF | TGTGCCACCAGTGATTCTCTCGGCGGGGAGCTGTTTTTT
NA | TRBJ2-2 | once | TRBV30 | CAWSGTWELFF | TGTGCCTGGAGTGGGACATGGGAGCTGTTTTTT
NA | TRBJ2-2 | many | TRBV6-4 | CASSDSDSGELFF | TGTGCCAGCAGTGACTCCGACAGCGGGGAGCTGTTTTTT
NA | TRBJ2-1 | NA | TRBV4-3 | CASSHIGGANEQFF | TGCGCCAGCAGCCATATCGGGGGAGCCAATGAGCAGTTCTTC
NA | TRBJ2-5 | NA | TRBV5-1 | CASRGLRGETQYF | TGCGCCAGCAGAGGTTTGCGGGGAGAGACCCAGTACTTC
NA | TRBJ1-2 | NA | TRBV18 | CASSPSGGTNYGYTF | TGTGCCAGCTCGCCTTCGGGGGGGACTAACTATGGCTACACCTTC
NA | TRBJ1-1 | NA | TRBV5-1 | CASSRDSISNTEAFF | TGCGCCAGCAGCCGGGACTCAATTTCGAACACTGAAGCTTTCTTT
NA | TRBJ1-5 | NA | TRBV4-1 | CASSQEGGQPQHF | TGCGCCAGCAGCCAAGAGGGGGGGCAGCCCCAGCATTTT